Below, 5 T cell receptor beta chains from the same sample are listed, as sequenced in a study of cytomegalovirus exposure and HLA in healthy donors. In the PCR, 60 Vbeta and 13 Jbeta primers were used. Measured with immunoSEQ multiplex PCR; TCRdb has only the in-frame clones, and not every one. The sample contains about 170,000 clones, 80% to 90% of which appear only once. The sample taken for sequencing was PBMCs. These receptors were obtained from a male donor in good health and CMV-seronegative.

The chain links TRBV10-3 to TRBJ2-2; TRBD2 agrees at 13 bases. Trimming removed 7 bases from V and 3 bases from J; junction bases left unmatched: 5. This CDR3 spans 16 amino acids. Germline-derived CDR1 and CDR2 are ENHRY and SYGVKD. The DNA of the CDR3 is TGTGCCATCAACCCTACTAGCGGGGGGGACACCGGGGAGCTGTTTTTT. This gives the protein CAINPTSGGDTGELFF.

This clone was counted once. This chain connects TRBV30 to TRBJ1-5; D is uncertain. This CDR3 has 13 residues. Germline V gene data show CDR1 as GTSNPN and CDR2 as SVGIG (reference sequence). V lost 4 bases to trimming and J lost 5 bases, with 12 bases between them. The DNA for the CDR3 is TGTGCCTGGATCGCCCAAGACTATCAGCCCCAGCATTTT. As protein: CAWIAQDYQPQHF.

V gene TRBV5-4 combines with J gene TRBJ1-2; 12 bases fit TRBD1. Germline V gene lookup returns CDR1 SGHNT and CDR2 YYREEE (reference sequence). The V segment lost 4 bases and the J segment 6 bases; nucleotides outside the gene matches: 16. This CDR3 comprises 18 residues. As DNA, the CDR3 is TGTGCCAGCAGCCAGTCACACCCGGGACAGGGGGCTGCTAATGGCTACACCTTC. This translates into CASSQSHPGQGAANGYTF. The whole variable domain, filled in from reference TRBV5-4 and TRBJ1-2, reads ETGVTQSPTHLIKTRGQQVTLRCSSQSGHNTVSWYQQALGQGPQFIFQYYREEENGRGNFPPRFSGLQFPNYSSELNVNALELDDSALYLCASSQSHPGQGAANGYTFGSGTRLTVV.

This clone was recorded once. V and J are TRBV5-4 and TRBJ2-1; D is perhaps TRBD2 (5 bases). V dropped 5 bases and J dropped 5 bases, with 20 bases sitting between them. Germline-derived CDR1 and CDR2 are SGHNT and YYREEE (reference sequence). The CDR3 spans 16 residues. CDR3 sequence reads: CASSIRTGRDDNEQFF. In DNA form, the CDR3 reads TGTGCCAGCAGTATACGGACGGGAAGAGATGACAATGAGCAGTTCTTC.

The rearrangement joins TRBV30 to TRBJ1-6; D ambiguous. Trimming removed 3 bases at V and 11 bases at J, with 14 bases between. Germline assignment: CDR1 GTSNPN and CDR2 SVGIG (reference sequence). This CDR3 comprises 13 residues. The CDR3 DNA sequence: TGTGCCTGGAGCGGAGCCGGGATGGCACCCCTCCACTTT. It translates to CAWSGAGMAPLHF.